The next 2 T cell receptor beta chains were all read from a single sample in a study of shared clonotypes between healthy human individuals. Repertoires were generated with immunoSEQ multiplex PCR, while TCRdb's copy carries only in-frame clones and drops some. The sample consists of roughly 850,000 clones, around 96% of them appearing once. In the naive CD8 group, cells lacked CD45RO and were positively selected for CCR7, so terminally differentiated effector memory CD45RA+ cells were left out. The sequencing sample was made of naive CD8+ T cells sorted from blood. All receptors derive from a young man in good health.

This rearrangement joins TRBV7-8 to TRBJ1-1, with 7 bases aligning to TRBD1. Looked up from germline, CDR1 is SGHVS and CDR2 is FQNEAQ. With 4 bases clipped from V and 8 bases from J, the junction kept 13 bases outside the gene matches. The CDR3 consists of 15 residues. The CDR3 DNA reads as TGTGCCAGCAGCTACGTAAGGGGGCGCAGTCTGGAAGCTTTCTTT. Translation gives CASSYVRGRSLEAFF.

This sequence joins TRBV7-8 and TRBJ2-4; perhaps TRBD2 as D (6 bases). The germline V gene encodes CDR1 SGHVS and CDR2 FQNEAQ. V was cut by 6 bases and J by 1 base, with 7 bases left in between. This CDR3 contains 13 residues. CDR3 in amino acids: CASSAGAKNIQYF. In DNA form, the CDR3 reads TGTGCCAGCAGTGCGGGGGCCAAAAACATTCAGTACTTC.